This record covers a single TCR beta chain. This clone's antigen is unknown. Base qualities are not at hand, and no much larger clone is one base apart. From a lookup of the germline V gene, CDR1 and CDR2 are MNHEY and SVGEGT. V loses 2 bases at its end and J loses 8 bases; junction bases beyond the gene matches: 8. The CDR3 contains 15 residues, cysteine and phenylalanine counted. Just the 45-base CDR3 DNA is kept, in frame starting at base 1. Receptor libraries were prepared by 5' RACE. TCRdb records Illumina HiSeq 2500 as the sequencer. The second PCR ran for about 6 to 11 cycles and used a J-beta primer mix along with a sample-barcoded 5' primer. Each TCR beta cDNA molecule received a unique molecular identifier from a template-switch 5' adaptor carrying 12 random nucleotides. Each sample yielded at least 2.5 million CDR3-containing paired-end reads. The Mint cDNA synthesis kit, primed by a TRBC-specific oligonucleotide, was used to synthesize first-strand cDNA from all RNA. Following uracil-DNA glycosylase treatment, all cDNA underwent a first 18-cycle PCR with the universal primers M1SS and BC2_uni_R. For the original study's pipeline: For normalization, 1 million high-quality reads, each with a distinct molecular identifier, were randomly selected from each sample. Reads sharing molecular identifiers were discarded rather than binned into consensus sequences. CDR3 identification, clonotype clustering and error correction used MiTCR with a Q25 quality threshold and the strictest error-elimination algorithm. Lower-bound total TCR beta diversity was estimated with a nonparametric unseen species model using Euler transformation. TCRdb trimmed public reads at Q25 via fastp, called clones via MiXCR and kept in-frame beta chains. For every CDR3 protein sequence, its rows merge into one entry that carries the most common genes and DNA. The V and J calls come from TCRdb's annotation, not from the publication. In all, the sample holds about 900,000 distinct CDR3 sequences, and 48% of those were seen once. The ten largest account for around an eighth of the sample.

This specimen comes from a study of blood T cells in healthy people across ages (dated by TCRdb to the mid-2010s). Some background on the complete study: In model experiments, roughly one uniquely barcoded TCR beta cDNA molecule per two T cells was captured by template switching. Using deep sequencing normalized with unique cDNA molecular identifiers, the study measured how TCR beta repertoire diversity changes with age. Four age groups were formed from the donors: young (average approximately 15 years), middle-aged (approximately 40), aged (roughly 56) and long-lived (roughly 88). The study analyzed two additional independent replicas of 1 million unique cDNA reads from the same blood draw for two donors, one aged 18 to 30 and one aged 80 or older. To avoid experimental bias, donors of different ages were spread randomly across the sequencing lanes.

Results the study describes overall, beyond this receptor: Conclusive comparison of naive and antigen-experienced compartments was prevented by the profiling of bulk unsorted PBMCs. Estimates of total diversity based on one million sequenced T cells were considered lower bounds and underestimates. The percentage of naive T cells measured by flow cytometry correlated strongly with observed TCR beta diversity. Compared with the aged group, the long-lived group had more naive CD4+ T cells, fewer expanded clones and increased TCR diversity, suggesting age selection. Observed TCR beta diversity per million T cells fell roughly linearly with age, and a significant reduction was already apparent by age around 44. Donor CMV infection status was unknown, potentially confounding age-related changes in expanded clonotypes.

The donors were roughly 40 Caucasian individuals from Russia, aged roughly 6 to 90 years, who were systemically healthy. Each donor gave 8 to 10 milliliters of peripheral blood, drawn into EDTA-treated Vacutainer tubes. Ficoll-Paque density-gradient centrifugation was used to isolate PBMCs, with at least 6 million per sample. Total RNA was extracted from PBMCs with Trizol reagent, with at least 6 micrograms obtained per sample. Naive CD45RAhigh/CD27high T cell percentages were measured by flow cytometry on a PBMC aliquot from every donor. This receptor was identified in a man aged 30 to 45 in good health. The chain links TRBV6-2 or TRBV6-3 with TRBJ1-4, and 7 junction bases match TRBD1. Sequenced material: blood. The DNA sequence follows: TGTGCCAGCAGTTACGGCGACAGGGACTCGGAAAAACTGTTTTTT. This gives the protein CASSYGDRDSEKLFF.